This paragraph reports one T cell receptor beta chain. This sample was included in a study of control samples from healthy donors and cancer patients. Germline V lookup: CDR1 SGHVS, CDR2 FNYEAQ. The CDR3 runs to 12 residues. With 5 bases removed from V and 14 bases from J, the gap between germline ends came to 17 bases. Repertoires were generated with immunoSEQ multiplex PCR, while TCRdb's copy carries only in-frame clones and drops some. Of 100,000 to 150,000 clones in the sample, around 86% were seen once. This sequence was found in a man in his forties in good health. The sample was blood. This sequence joins TRBV7-6 and TRBJ2-3; D tentatively reads TRBD1 or TRBD2 (5 bases each). The CDR3 nucleotides are TGTGCCAGCAGCGGGCCGGGGTCGGGGACGTATTTT. This encodes CASSGPGSGTYF.